The sequence of this T cell receptor beta chain was determined in a study of T cell repertoires in cytomegalovirus infection. Study background: Indications came from public TCR beta signatures; they pointed to CMV infection and to a matching HLA type.

Comments on this clonotype: Its antigen is as yet unknown.

The J segment lost 6 bases and the V segment lost 3 bases, leaving 4 bases of the junction unmatched. The germline gives CDR1 SQVTM, CDR2 ANQGSEA. The CDR3 length is 12 residues. MiXCR, applied by TCRdb to the reads, yields one record per CDR3 protein. In the table there are fewer than 1,000,000 distinct CDR3 sequences, roughly 30% of which are singletons. This rearrangement joins TRBV29-1 to TRBJ1-2, with 7 bases identical to TRBD1. The specimen comprised cultured CD8+ T cells from PBMCs, sampled from culture after CMV antigen stimulation. The clonotype was recovered from a human donor in good health (CMV status not recorded). Some clones in this sample may be carry-over from other donors' samples. The CDR3 sequence is CSVESRGDGYTF. The CDR3 DNA reads TGCAGCGTTGAGTCCAGGGGGGATGGCTACACCTTC.